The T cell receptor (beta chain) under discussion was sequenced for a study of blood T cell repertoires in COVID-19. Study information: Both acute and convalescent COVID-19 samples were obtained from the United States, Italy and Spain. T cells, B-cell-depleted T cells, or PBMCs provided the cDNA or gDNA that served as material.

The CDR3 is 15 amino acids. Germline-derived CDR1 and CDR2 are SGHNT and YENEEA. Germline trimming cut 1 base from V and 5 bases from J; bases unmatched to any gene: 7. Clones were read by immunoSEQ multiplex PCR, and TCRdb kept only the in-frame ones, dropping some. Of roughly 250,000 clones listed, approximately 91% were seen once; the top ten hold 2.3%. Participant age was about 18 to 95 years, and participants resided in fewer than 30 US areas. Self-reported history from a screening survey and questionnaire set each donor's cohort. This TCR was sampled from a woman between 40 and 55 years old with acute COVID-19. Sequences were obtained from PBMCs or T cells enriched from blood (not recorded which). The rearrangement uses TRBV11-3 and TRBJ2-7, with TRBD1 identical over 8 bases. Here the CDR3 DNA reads TGTGCCAGCAGCTTAGTATCGACAGGGGTCAACGAGCAGTACTTC. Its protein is CASSLVSTGVNEQYF. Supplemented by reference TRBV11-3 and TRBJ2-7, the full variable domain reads EAGVVQSPRYKIIEKKQPVAFWCNPISGHNTLYWYLQNLGQGPELLIRYENEEAVDDSQLPKDRFSAERLKGVDSTLKIQPAELGDSAVYLCASSLVSTGVNEQYFGPGTRLTVT.